This TCR beta chain is from a study of beta chain features in type 1 diabetes. This clone was seen a handful of times. Its matching antigen is unknown. Every isolated RNA sample was fully reverse transcribed, so sequencing captured expressed TCRB transcripts. TCRdb's copy holds only in-frame clones and misses some; the assay was immunoSEQ multiplex PCR. The data hold more than 150,000 clones, with approximately 13% observed a single time. The V gene's germline CDR1 is SGHVS and CDR2 FQNEAQ. The V and J ends lost 11 bases and 6 bases, in that order; junction bases with no gene match: 11. The CDR3 totals 13 residues. Study findings and constraints: Type 1 diabetes patients had fewer VDJ junction insertions and more deletions.

This receptor was identified in a woman younger than 35 in good health. The sample consisted of central memory CD4+ T cells from blood. The rearrangement links TRBV7-8 to TRBJ1-2; TRBD1 aligns across 8 bases. CDR3 nucleotides: TGTGCCCGGTCGAGACAGGGGCGAGATGGCTACACCTTC. Translation: CARSRQGRDGYTF.